This paragraph reports one TCR beta chain. What it recognizes is unknown. This sample was included in a study of graft-versus-host responses after intestinal transplantation. The overall study: Recipients had transplants, and these were multivisceral, liver-intestinal, or isolated intestinal. Each patient got anti-thymocyte globulin induction, then tacrolimus and steroids for about 3 years. Whole-study findings and limits: Recipient bone marrow held GvH clones, some seen earlier in ileum or blood.

TCRdb's table, derived via immunoSEQ multiplex PCR, lists solely in-frame clones and lacks some. The table has some 90,000 clones, about 89% seen once. The germline V gene has CDR1 SGHAT and CDR2 FQNNGV. V was cut by 5 bases and J by 8 bases, with 12 bases left in between. The CDR3 spans 12 residues. This sequence was found in a human donor who received an intestinal transplant. V is TRBV11-2 and J is TRBJ2-5, with D possibly TRBD1 on 5 matching bases. This specimen was unstimulated CD8+ T cells sorted from spleen or lymph node cells, taken before intestinal transplant. DNA for the CDR3: TGTGCCAGCAGCGAAATAGGGGAAACCCAGTACTTC. Amino acids: CASSEIGETQYF.